The 2 T cell receptor beta chains below come from one sample, sequenced in a study of cytomegalovirus exposure and HLA in healthy donors. Libraries were prepared by immunoSEQ multiplex PCR; TCRdb keeps only in-frame clonotypes and omits some of them. The sample holds around 140,000 clones; 94% are singletons and the top ten take approximately 1.8%. Sequences were obtained from PBMCs. Receptor source: a man younger than 30 in good health and CMV-seropositive.

The chain links TRBV6-4 to TRBJ2-1, with 10 positions matching TRBD1. The ends lost 6 bases at V and 4 bases at J; junction bases unmatched: 21. The CDR3 totals 20 residues. CDR1 MRHNA and CDR2 SNTAGT come from the germline V gene. The CDR3 DNA sequence: TGTGCCAGCAGAAACCCGACAGGGGGCAACGTTTTATCAAATTACAATGAGCAGTTCTTC. Protein: CASRNPTGGNVLSNYNEQFF.

J is TRBJ2-7 and V is TRBV28; perhaps TRBD2 as D (7 bases). The germline V gene encodes CDR1 MDHEN and CDR2 SYDVKM. V shed 5 bases and J shed 9 bases, with 26 bases lying between them. There are 16 residues in the CDR3. The CDR3 reads CASSPLGGGSRQGQYF. The DNA of the CDR3 is TGTGCCAGCAGTCCTCTCGGGGGCGGGAGTAGGCAGGGGCAGTACTTC. Full variable domain (outside the CDR3, taken from reference TRBV28 and TRBJ2-7): DVKVTQSSRYLVKRTGEKVFLECVQDMDHENMFWYRQDPGLGLRLIYFSYDVKMKEKGDIPEGYSVSREKKERFSLILESASTNQTSMYLCASSPLGGGSRQGQYFGPGTRLTVT.